Presented here are 13 T cell receptor beta chains from one specimen sequenced in a study of T-cell reconstitution after alpha-beta-depleted transplantation in children. Unique molecular identifiers were incorporated when the TCRbeta library was constructed. A single record per CDR3 protein comes from TCRdb applying MiXCR to the PCR reads. The sample holds 60,000 to 80,000 distinct CDR3 sequences, 7.3% seen once. Sequenced material: PBMCs from the stem cell graft donor, taken from the stem cell graft. These receptors originate from a human donor who donated a stem cell graft to a child with acute lymphoblastic leukemia.

This clonotype was detected a few times. This sequence joins TRBV19 and TRBJ1-2; D call uncertain. The CDR3 spans 15 residues. CDR1 and CDR2 from the germline V gene are LNHDA and SQIVND (reference sequence). Trimming pared 1 base from V and 8 bases from J, leaving 17 bases between. CDR3 loop: CASSIGGGPGGGYTF. DNA of the CDR3: TGTGCCAGTAGTATAGGAGGCGGGCCAGGCGGAGGCTACACCTTC. Looking up the rest from reference TRBV19 and TRBJ1-2 gives the full variable domain: DGGITQSPKYLFRKEGQNVTLSCEQNLNHDAMYWYRQDPGQGLRLIYYSQIVNDFQKGDIAEGYSVSREKKESFPLTVTSAQKNPTAFYLCASSIGGGPGGGYTFGSGTRLTVV.

This clonotype was observed at least ten times. This chain links TRBV12-3 or TRBV12-4 with TRBJ1-4; D is perhaps TRBD1 (5 bases). CDR3 length: 16 amino acids. Trimming removed 4 bases at V and 8 bases at J, with 20 bases between. CDR3 region: CASSSPGGEGLEKLFF. The CDR3 DNA reads as TGTGCCAGCAGTTCCCCCGGGGGGGAGGGGCTAGAAAAACTGTTTTTT.

The CDR3 coding sequence is TGCGCCAGCAGCCAAGATGCAGGAGGGCGTAATTCACCCCTCCACTTT. It translates to CASSQDAGGRNSPLHF. J is TRBJ1-6 and V is TRBV4-3; D remains ambiguous. Germline CDR1 is LGHNA and CDR2 is YSLEER. V lost 0 bases and J 6 bases, leaving 12 bases between the germline ends. The length of the CDR3 is 16 residues.

This clonotype was observed many times. V gene TRBV20-1 combines with J gene TRBJ2-1; TRBD2 matches 10 bases. The germline V gene encodes CDR1 DFQATT and CDR2 SNEGSKA (reference sequence). The trim removed 5 bases at V and 7 bases at J, leaving 8 bases unmatched. The CDR3 sequence is 14 residues long. The CDR3 nucleotides read TGCAGTGCTCTAAGCGGGGGGGCTGAGAATGAGCAGTTCTTC. Translating it yields CSALSGGAENEQFF.

Ten or more counts support this clonotype. This chain links TRBV10-3 with TRBJ2-7; TRBD1 aligns across 7 bases. This CDR3 spans 12 amino acids. Per the germline V gene, CDR1 is ENHRY and CDR2 is SYGVKD. Trimming removed 7 bases from V and 5 bases from J; junction bases left unmatched: 5. The CDR3 DNA follows: TGTGCCATCAAGACAGGGCCGGACGAGCAGTACTTC. Its protein is CAIKTGPDEQYF.

In its sample, this clonotype was seen many times. V is TRBV7-2 and J is TRBJ1-6, with a tentative D call TRBD1 (5 bases). The CDR3 is 15 amino acids. The V end was cut by 3 bases, the J end by 10 bases, with 16 bases between. Germline assignment: CDR1 SGHTA and CDR2 FQGNSA. CDR3 bases: TGTGCCAGCAGCTTGAATGGGCAGGGTGGATCACCCCTCCACTTT. Encoded protein: CASSLNGQGGSPLHF.

The chain has TRBV6-6 and TRBJ2-5; TRBD2 matches at 8 bases. The ends lost 10 bases at V and 5 bases at J; junction bases unmatched: 6. Per the germline V gene, CDR1 is MNHNY and CDR2 is SVGAGI (reference sequence). The CDR3 loop spans 12 amino acids. The CDR3 DNA sequence: TGTGCCACCCAAGCGGGAGTGGAGACCCAGTACTTC. Protein sequence: CATQAGVETQYF.

The J gene is TRBJ2-1, the V gene TRBV19; D may be TRBD1 or TRBD2 (5 bases each). V lost 5 bases to trimming and J lost 0 bases, with 17 bases between them. Germline lookup yields CDR1 LNHDA and CDR2 SQIVND (reference sequence). This CDR3 has 17 residues. The CDR3 sequence: CASSATGTRSSYNEQFF. The CDR3 DNA is TGTGCCAGTAGTGCGACCGGGACCCGGAGCTCCTACAATGAGCAGTTCTTC.

The V and J genes are TRBV28 and TRBJ2-3; D uncertain. Trimming pared 6 bases from V and 0 bases from J, leaving 13 bases between. There are 15 residues in the CDR3. Germline V lookup: CDR1 MDHEN, CDR2 SYDVKM. CDR3 bases: TGTGCCAGCAGATCTACCGGAATTAGCACAGATACGCAGTATTTT. Translating gives CASRSTGISTDTQYF.

V is TRBV6-5 and J is TRBJ2-7; 7 bases match TRBD1. This CDR3 contains 16 residues. CDR1 and CDR2 from the germline V gene are MNHEY and SVGAGI. V gave up 2 bases and J gave up 0 bases; unmatched junction bases: 7. The CDR3 bases are TGTGCCAGCAGTTACGAGGTTACAGGGGTCTCCTACGAGCAGTACTTC. As protein: CASSYEVTGVSYEQYF.

This clonotype was observed a few times. The chain has TRBV12-3 or TRBV12-4 and TRBJ2-7; 11 bases line up with TRBD2. The CDR3 is 15 amino acids. V lost 6 bases and J lost 2; bases outside the gene matches: 6. The CDR3: CASRISSGRPYEQYF. The CDR3 bases are TGTGCCAGCAGGATCTCTAGCGGGAGGCCCTACGAGCAGTACTTC.

This clonotype was detected ten times or more. The chain recombines TRBV5-4 with TRBJ2-5; TRBD2 might be the D (6 bases). Germline V gene data show CDR1 as SGHNT and CDR2 as YYREEE (reference sequence). This CDR3 spans 14 amino acids. V was trimmed by 4 bases and J by 1 base, leaving 11 bases between them. CDR3 in DNA: TGTGCCAGCAGCACCCGGGGGATCCAAGAGACCCAGTACTTC. It specifies CASSTRGIQETQYF.

This clonotype was observed many times. The CDR3 sequence is CASSRSVSSYNEQFF. CDR3 DNA: TGTGCCAGCAGCCGTTCGGTAAGCTCCTACAATGAGCAGTTCTTC. This rearrangement joins TRBV14 to TRBJ2-1, with D unclear. The CDR3 has 15 residues. Germline V gene sequence: CDR1 SGHDN, CDR2 FVKESK. V gave up 4 bases and J gave up 0 bases, with 10 bases separating them.